The 22 T cell receptor beta chains below come from one sample, sequenced in a study of blood T cell repertoires in COVID-19. Sequencing was performed with immunoSEQ multiplex PCR; in TCRdb, only in-frame clones are kept and a portion is missing. The sample carries 130,000 to 150,000 clones, 84% recorded once. Sequences were obtained from peripheral blood. All receptors come from a human donor in a cohort sampled during active COVID-19.

This rearrangement joins TRBV5-1 to TRBJ2-6; a possible D gene is TRBD2 (5 bases). Trimming left V 5 bases short and J 0 bases short, with 18 bases between. CDR1 and CDR2 (germline): SGHRS, YFSETQ. This CDR3 spans 18 amino acids. Here the CDR3 DNA reads TGCGCCAGCAGTCCCCTCGGGGTGGAGAGCTCTGGGGCCAACGTCCTGACTTTC. It yields the protein CASSPLGVESSGANVLTF.

This sequence joins TRBV3-1 (or the pseudogene TRBV3-2) and TRBJ2-7; no definite D call. Germline V gene sequence: CDR1 LGHDT, CDR2 YNNKEL (reference sequence). This CDR3 has 13 residues. V was trimmed by 3 bases and J by 4 bases, leaving 10 bases between them. For the CDR3, the DNA is TGTGCCAGCAGCCATTATCGGTCGTACGAGCAGTACTTC. This sequence encodes CASSHYRSYEQYF.

V is TRBV19 and J is TRBJ2-7, with 9 bases identical to TRBD1. There are 16 residues in the CDR3. Looked up from germline, CDR1 is LNHDA and CDR2 is SQIVND (reference sequence). The V segment lost 4 bases and the J segment 3 bases; nucleotides outside the gene matches: 10. CDR3 sequence: CASSTPGTGKGYEQYF. CDR3 coding DNA: TGTGCCAGTAGTACCCCCGGGACAGGGAAGGGCTACGAGCAGTACTTC.

V and J are TRBV28 and TRBJ1-3; D might be TRBD1 (5 bases). Germline V gene data show CDR1 as MDHEN and CDR2 as SYDVKM. V was shortened by 5 bases and J by 8 bases, with 10 bases between the two germline ends. The CDR3 loop spans 12 amino acids. CDR3 sequence: CASSIGADTIYF. As DNA, the CDR3 is TGTGCCAGCAGTATAGGGGCGGACACCATATATTTT.

This chain joins TRBV2 and TRBJ2-5, with 7 bases that match TRBD2. Germline-derived CDR1 and CDR2 are SNHLY and FYNNEI. This CDR3 contains 14 residues. V lost 4 bases, J lost 4 bases, and 6 bases stayed unmatched. The CDR3 sequence is CASSALAAAETQYF. CDR3 DNA sequence: TGTGCCAGCAGTGCCCTAGCGGCTGCAGAGACCCAGTACTTC.

The V gene is TRBV5-8, the J gene TRBJ2-4; D unclear. CDR1 and CDR2 from the germline V gene are SGHTS and YDEGEE. The CDR3 has 13 amino acids. V was clipped by 2 bases and J by 7 bases, with 10 bases between them. The CDR3 DNA sequence: TGTGCCAGCAGCTTTACCTCTATGAACATTCAGTACTTC. It encodes CASSFTSMNIQYF.

V is TRBV15 and J is TRBJ2-3; 8 nucleotides align to TRBD2. Trimming took 8 bases from V and 10 from J; bases not matched to a gene: 8. The CDR3 length is 12 residues. CDR1 LNHNV and CDR2 YYDKDF come from the germline V gene (reference sequence). For the CDR3, the DNA is TGTGCCACCCGAACGGGGGGGACGGCGCAGTATTTT. This gives the protein CATRTGGTAQYF.

The chain has TRBV9 and TRBJ2-5; 9 bases are shared with TRBD1. V dropped 2 bases and J dropped 1; count of bases not matched to a gene: 6. From germline, CDR1 is SGDLS and CDR2 YYNGEE. This CDR3 region has 16 residues. CDR3 residues: CASSVSGQGLQETQYF. CDR3 nucleotide sequence: TGTGCCAGCAGCGTCAGTGGACAGGGGCTCCAAGAGACCCAGTACTTC.

The chain couples TRBV24-1 to TRBJ1-2; 9 bases agree with TRBD1. After removal of 6 bases from V and 1 base from J, the junction contained 8 bases not matched to a gene. The CDR3 is 16 residues long. Germline V gene sequence: CDR1 KGHDR, CDR2 SFDVKD. The chain's CDR3 is CATSSVQTGGNYGYTF. The CDR3, as DNA: TGTGCCACCAGTAGTGTCCAGACAGGGGGTAACTATGGCTACACCTTC.

The rearrangement links TRBV27 to TRBJ1-2; D gene ambiguous. Between the trimmed V and J ends, which lost 5 bases and 2 bases, there was a span of 9 bases. Germline-derived CDR1 and CDR2 are MNHEY and SMNVEV (reference sequence). The CDR3 is 13 residues long. CDR3 in DNA: TGTGCCAGCAGTCTTGACGGGAACTATGGCTACACCTTC. It encodes CASSLDGNYGYTF.

The genes are TRBV5-4 and TRBJ2-2; D gene uncertain. The V and J ends lost 5 bases and 6 bases respectively, with 11 bases between them. Germline CDR1 and CDR2: SGHNT and YYREEE (reference sequence). The CDR3 is 13 amino acids. The CDR3: CASSKTGPGELFF. The CDR3 nucleotides are TGTGCCAGCAGTAAGACTGGCCCCGGGGAGCTGTTTTTT.

This clone turned up a few times. The V gene is TRBV7-2, the J gene TRBJ2-3; D is uncertain. This CDR3 has 14 amino acids. The germline V gene has CDR1 SGHTA and CDR2 FQGNSA. Trimming removed 2 bases at V and 1 base at J, with 7 bases between. The CDR3 protein is CASSLMVGTDTQYF. The CDR3 DNA is TGTGCCAGCAGCTTAATGGTAGGCACAGATACGCAGTATTTT.

This chain joins TRBV27 and TRBJ1-5, with TRBD1 as a possible D gene (6 bases). Trimming left V 0 bases short and J 4 bases short, with 10 bases between. Germline CDR1 reads MNHEY; CDR2 reads SMNVEV (reference sequence). The CDR3 is 15 amino acids. As DNA, the CDR3 is TGTGCCAGCAGTTTATCGTCAGGGGTTAATCAGCCCCAGCATTTT. Residues: CASSLSSGVNQPQHF.

The CDR3 loop reads CASRGTGGLYNEQFF. DNA for the CDR3: TGTGCCAGCCGTGGGACAGGGGGCCTCTACAATGAGCAGTTCTTC. The J gene is TRBJ2-1, the V gene TRBV2; TRBD1 matches at 12 bases. CDR1 is SNHLY and CDR2 is FYNNEI in the germline V gene. J was trimmed by 3 bases and V by 8 bases; bases with no gene match: 5. The CDR3 runs to 15 residues.

This rearrangement joins TRBV27 to TRBJ2-7; possible D gene TRBD2, 6 bases. The V end was cut by 5 bases, the J end by 2 bases, with 13 bases between. Germline loops: CDR1 MNHEY, CDR2 SMNVEV (reference sequence). The length of the CDR3 is 14 residues. CDR3 in DNA: TGTGCCAGCAGTCCCCGCGGGGCGACCTACGAGCAGTACTTC. It yields the protein CASSPRGATYEQYF.

This clone was seen only a few times. Different DNA sequences within this sample yield the same CDR3. This chain connects TRBV28 to TRBJ1-2, with TRBD1 matching over 9 bases. This CDR3 comprises 14 residues. Trimming at V came to 4 bases and at J to 8 bases, leaving 8 bases not matched to a gene. Germline values: CDR1 MDHEN, CDR2 SYDVKM. The CDR3 here is CASSSTGGPGGYTF. CDR3 DNA sequence: TGTGCCAGCAGTTCTACAGGGGGCCCCGGGGGCTACACCTTC.

This clone has only one observation. V gene TRBV4-2 combines with J gene TRBJ1-5; the D is unclear. Trimming cost V 1 base and J 6 bases, with 13 bases left between them. This CDR3 region has 15 residues. Germline-derived CDR1 and CDR2 are LGHNA and YNFKEQ. This chain's CDR3 is CASSQVVGLIQPQHF. The CDR3 bases are TGTGCCAGCAGCCAAGTAGTTGGTCTGATTCAGCCCCAGCATTTT.

This clone was detected a few times. This rearrangement joins TRBV6-5 to TRBJ2-7; 12 positions match TRBD2. V shed 5 bases and J 3 bases; nucleotides not matched to a gene: 2. This CDR3 has 14 amino acids. CDR1 is MNHEY and CDR2 is SVGAGI in the germline V gene. The CDR3 sequence: CASSRTSGIYEQYF. CDR3 bases: TGTGCCAGCAGTCGGACTAGCGGGATCTACGAGCAGTACTTC.

This clone has more than one count but fewer than ten. The rearrangement uses TRBV19 and TRBJ1-5; D is possibly TRBD1 (5 bases). The CDR3 sequence is 16 residues long. Germline V gene sequence: CDR1 LNHDA, CDR2 SQIVND (reference sequence). V lost 5 bases and J 4 bases, leaving 18 bases between the germline ends. CDR3 residues: CASSLNRQSPNQPQHF. The CDR3 DNA follows: TGTGCCAGTAGTTTAAATCGACAGTCCCCTAATCAGCCCCAGCATTTT. The whole variable domain, filled in from reference TRBV19 and TRBJ1-5, reads DGGITQSPKYLFRKEGQNVTLSCEQNLNHDAMYWYRQDPGQGLRLIYYSQIVNDFQKGDIAEGYSVSREKKESFPLTVTSAQKNPTAFYLCASSLNRQSPNQPQHFGDGTRLSIL.

This rearrangement joins TRBV4-2 to TRBJ2-1, with TRBD2 matching 9 bases. The CDR3 extends over 12 amino acids. V shed 4 bases and J 9 bases; nucleotides not matched to a gene: 1. Germline CDR1 and CDR2: LGHNA and YNFKEQ. CDR3 in amino acids: CASSPAGGEQFF. The CDR3 nucleotides read TGTGCCAGCAGCCCAGCGGGGGGTGAGCAGTTCTTC.

The genes are TRBV7-8 and TRBJ1-1, with 10 bases lining up with TRBD1. The CDR3 loop spans 17 amino acids. V lost 5 bases, J lost 0 bases, and 9 bases stayed unmatched. Germline V gene sequence: CDR1 SGHVS, CDR2 FQNEAQ. CDR3 protein: CASSAATGGRMNTEAFF. CDR3 sequence (DNA): TGTGCCAGCAGCGCCGCGACAGGGGGCAGGATGAACACTGAAGCTTTCTTT.

This clone was seen a few times. The CDR3 nucleotides are TGTGCCTGGAGGACAGGGGTTATGAATGGCTACACCTTC. It codes for CAWRTGVMNGYTF. The chain links TRBV30 to TRBJ1-2; 8 nucleotides align to TRBD1. Germline CDR1 is GTSNPN and CDR2 is SVGIG (reference sequence). The CDR3 runs 13 residues. J gave up 6 bases and V 3 bases, and 6 bases lay outside the gene matches.